A single TCR beta chain is shown here with its context. As yet, its antigen is unknown. Healthy donors had no documented immune events, such as infections, while sampled. This record belongs to a study of identifying expanded T cells in peripheral blood. Whole-study results and caveats: Across healthy donors, higher total template counts meant significantly greater roughly 2-week count variance.

Trimming took off 6 bases at V and 0 bases at J, with 8 bases between the two ends. The length of the CDR3 is 13 residues. CDR1 and CDR2 (germline): LNHDA, SQIVND (reference sequence). The data were produced by immunoSEQ multiplex PCR, yet TCRdb's version contains in-frame clones alone and is incomplete. Among around 120,000 clones listed, 70% to 90% were seen once. The chain uses TRBV19 and TRBJ1-1; maybe TRBD1 (6 bases). Sequencing input: blood. This receptor was identified in a person aged 18 to 75 in good health. This CDR3 reads CASRDSMNTEAFF. CDR3 in DNA: TGTGCCAGTAGGGACAGCATGAACACTGAAGCTTTCTTT.